The present T cell receptor (beta chain) was sequenced within a study of cytomegalovirus exposure and HLA in healthy donors. A word on this clone: The target antigen is unknown.

With 5 bases clipped from V and 6 bases from J, the junction kept 12 bases outside the gene matches. CDR1 is MDHEN and CDR2 is SYDVKM in the germline V gene. The length of the CDR3 is 16 residues. Points from the study as a whole: Excluded were some V segments that proved indistinguishable, including TRBV6-2 and TRBV6-3. Most TCR sequences were uncommon, yet certain public TCRs appeared in many donors. Prior analysis indicated that the majority of TCR beta V segments exhibited productivity approximately 90% or approximately 30% of the time. The likely explanation for a cluster of highly shared sequence variants was sequencing artifact.

The PCR used 60 Vbeta and 13 Jbeta primers. TCRdb keeps only in-frame clones here, not all; method: immunoSEQ multiplex PCR. Of about 130,000 clones listed, around 83% are singletons. The rearrangement joins TRBV28 to TRBJ2-1, with TRBD1 matching 8 bases. The sequencing sample was made of PBMCs. The TCR comes from a girl aged 2-10 years in good health and CMV-seronegative. The CDR3: CASSTYVAGGGNEQFF. In nucleotides, the CDR3 is TGTGCCAGCAGTACCTACGTCGCAGGGGGCGGCAATGAGCAGTTCTTC.